Here is one T cell receptor (beta chain) with its context. Libraries were prepared by immunoSEQ multiplex PCR; TCRdb keeps only in-frame clonotypes and omits some of them. The repertoire holds about 210,000 clones, with approximately 86% as singletons. The data were taken from a study of blood T cell repertoires in COVID-19. The wider study: Samples came from the United States, Italy and Spain, spanning acute and convalescent COVID-19.

The CDR3 covers 15 residues. Germline assignment: CDR1 MNHNS and CDR2 SASEGT. The V gene lost 1 base and the J gene lost 4 bases, with 13 bases spanning the gap. The chain is built from TRBV6-1 and TRBJ1-2; D ambiguous. The sequencing input was peripheral blood. The receptor was derived from a man aged 55-75 years with acute or convalescent COVID-19. This chain's CDR3 is CASSEVTETFYGYTF. CDR3 nucleotide sequence: TGTGCCAGCAGTGAAGTAACAGAAACCTTCTATGGCTACACCTTC.